A single sample is the source of the 25 T cell receptor beta chains below, sequenced in a study of CD8 T cells in ankylosing spondylitis. Study-wide points: Seemingly characteristic of ankylosing spondylitis blood was a TCR beta motif consisting of about 8 highly homologous variants.

Antigens for these TCRs are unknown. In TCRdb, the 5' RACE reads were re-called with MiXCR into one record per CDR3 protein. The repertoire holds roughly 700,000 distinct CDR3 sequences, with over 15% as singletons. Sequenced input: blood, either unsorted or a sorted T cell fraction (not recorded which). These TCRs come from a male donor with ankylosing spondylitis.

CDR3 coding DNA: TGCGCCAGCAGCTTGGCCGCAGGGGGGTTGGGCACTGAAGCTTTCTTT. As protein: CASSLAAGGLGTEAFF. The V call is TRBV5-1, the J call TRBJ1-1; 7 nucleotides align to TRBD1. Trimming at V came to 0 bases and at J to 4 bases, leaving 9 bases not matched to a gene. This CDR3 has 16 amino acids. CDR1 SGHRS and CDR2 YFSETQ come from the germline V gene. The full variable domain, in which reference TRBV5-1 and TRBJ1-1 provide the parts outside the CDR3, is KAGVTQTPRYLIKTRGQQVTLSCSPISGHRSVSWYQQTPGQGLQFLFEYFSETQRNKGNFPGRFSGRQFSNSRSEMNVSTLELGDSALYLCASSLAAGGLGTEAFFGQGTRLTVV.

The chain links TRBV28 to TRBJ2-3, with 8 positions matching TRBD1. Germline values: CDR1 MDHEN, CDR2 SYDVKM. This CDR3 has 15 amino acids. V was pared by 4 bases and J by 3 bases, with 6 bases of the junction left unmatched. The CDR3 nucleotides are TGTGCCAGCAGTTCGACAGGGGTGAAGACAGATACGCAGTATTTT. Translated: CASSSTGVKTDTQYF.

The chain employs TRBV7-9 and TRBJ1-2; D not resolved. With 0 bases removed from V and 7 bases from J, the gap between germline ends came to 15 bases. The CDR3 is 15 amino acids. CDR1 SEHNR and CDR2 FQNEAQ come from the germline V gene (reference sequence). This chain's CDR3 is CASSLALVGSSGYTF. In nucleotides, the CDR3 is TGTGCCAGCAGCTTAGCGCTCGTAGGGTCGAGTGGCTACACCTTC.

The gene calls are TRBV5-6 and TRBJ2-5; weak D call: TRBD1 (5 bases). Deletions cut 2 bases from V and 4 bases from J, with 15 bases between. This CDR3 region has 15 residues. Germline-derived CDR1 and CDR2 are SGHDT and YYEEEE. The CDR3 region has the DNA TGTGCCAGCAGCTTAACATCCTCTAGGGGAGAGACCCAGTACTTC. As protein: CASSLTSSRGETQYF.

This clonotype was seen a handful of times. The V and J genes are TRBV7-9 and TRBJ2-7; possibly TRBD2 for D (7 bases). Trimming took off 5 bases at V and 3 bases at J, with 14 bases between the two ends. CDR1 SEHNR and CDR2 FQNEAQ come from the germline V gene (reference sequence). There are 14 residues in the CDR3. CDR3: CASSPGDYNYEQYF. The DNA for the CDR3 is TGTGCCAGCAGCCCAGGGGACTACAACTACGAGCAGTACTTC.

This clonotype was picked up a small number of times. This chain uses TRBV5-6 with TRBJ2-1; D is undetermined. The CDR3 consists of 16 residues. Trimming removed 4 bases from V and 0 bases from J, with 14 bases in between. Germline lookup yields CDR1 SGHDT and CDR2 YYEEEE. This chain's CDR3 is CASSNFRLSSYNEQFF. The CDR3 DNA is TGTGCCAGCAGCAATTTTAGGCTGAGCTCCTACAATGAGCAGTTCTTC.

The chain couples TRBV11-2 to TRBJ2-7; D remains unclear. Per the germline V gene, CDR1 is SGHAT and CDR2 is FQNNGV. Trimming pared 3 bases from V and 3 bases from J, leaving 6 bases between. The length of the CDR3 is 12 residues. Here the CDR3 reads CASSFQSYEQYF. The CDR3 region has the DNA TGTGCCAGCAGCTTCCAGAGCTACGAGCAGTACTTC. Full variable domain (outside the CDR3, taken from reference TRBV11-2 and TRBJ2-7): EAGVAQSPRYKIIEKRQSVAFWCNPISGHATLYWYQQILGQGPKLLIQFQNNGVVDDSQLPKDRFSAERLKGVDSTLKIQPAKLEDSAVYLCASSFQSYEQYFGPGTRLTVT.

The chain carries TRBV7-3 and TRBJ2-2; D may be TRBD2 (6 bases). V gave up 5 bases and J gave up 5 bases, with 15 bases separating them. Germline lookup yields CDR1 SGHTA and CDR2 FQGTGA. This CDR3 contains 15 residues. The DNA for the CDR3 is TGTGCCAGCAGCGACCCCGGTGGGGGGACCGGGGAGCTGTTTTTT. The encoded protein is CASSDPGGGTGELFF.

This clonotype was found many times. One end of the junction fails to match germline, which may point to a read error. The chain employs TRBV7-7 and TRBJ2-1, with TRBD1 identical over 8 bases. Germline-derived CDR1 and CDR2 are SSHAT and FNYEAQ (reference sequence). The CDR3 is 13 amino acids. The CDR3 loop is CASSTNRGDEQFF. The CDR3 coding sequence is TGTGCTAGCAGCACAAACAGGGGGGATGAGCAGTTCTTC.

The chain carries TRBV6-1 and TRBJ2-7; 9 bases match TRBD1. V lost 2 bases to trimming and J lost 4 bases; unmatched junction nucleotides: 6. Germline lookup yields CDR1 MNHNS and CDR2 SASEGT. The CDR3 is 15 residues long. This CDR3 is CASSERGQGFYEQYF. The CDR3 DNA reads as TGTGCCAGCAGTGAACGGGGACAGGGTTTTTACGAGCAGTACTTC.

J is TRBJ2-1 and V is TRBV29-1, with 11 bases matching TRBD2. The CDR3 totals 18 residues. The germline gives CDR1 SQVTM, CDR2 ANQGSEA. The V and J ends lost 0 bases and 4 bases, in that order; junction bases with no gene match: 11. The CDR3 region is CSVEDLRVAGGLYNEQFF. CDR3 bases: TGCAGCGTTGAAGATCTTAGAGTAGCGGGAGGGTTATACAATGAGCAGTTCTTC.

This clonotype was observed a handful of times. The genes are TRBV7-3 and TRBJ2-2; 7 bases agree with TRBD2. This CDR3 region has 16 residues. V shed 1 base and J 1 base; nucleotides not matched to a gene: 3. Per germline, CDR1 SGHTA and CDR2 FQGTGA. The CDR3 is CASSLRASGNTGELFF. In nucleotides, the CDR3 is TGTGCCAGCAGCTTAAGGGCTAGCGGGAACACCGGGGAGCTGTTTTTT.

This clonotype was counted a few times. The chain uses TRBV6-1 and TRBJ1-2, with a weak D call TRBD1 (5 bases). Germline values: CDR1 MNHNS, CDR2 SASEGT. Trimming removed 7 bases from V and 6 bases from J, with 15 bases in between. This CDR3 is 13 amino acids long. CDR3 nucleotides: TGTGCCAGCAACCGGGACTCCCCGGATGGCTACACCTTC. This sequence encodes CASNRDSPDGYTF.

This clonotype appeared a few times. The chain carries TRBV4-1 and TRBJ2-7; D possibly uses TRBD1 or TRBD2 (7 bases each). Trimming removed 2 bases at V and 2 bases at J, with 16 bases between. Germline CDR1 MGHRA, CDR2 YSYEKL. The CDR3 runs 16 residues. The chain's CDR3 is CASSQWGGQTAYEQYF. Here the CDR3 DNA reads TGCGCCAGCAGCCAATGGGGGGGACAGACAGCCTACGAGCAGTACTTC.

For the CDR3, the DNA is TGTGCCAGCAGCCCCGGGACTAGCGGGGGGTTCTCCTACAATGAGCAGTTCTTC. This sequence encodes CASSPGTSGGFSYNEQFF. The chain links TRBV4-2 to TRBJ2-1; TRBD2 aligns across 15 bases. V gave up 4 bases and J gave up 0 bases; unmatched junction bases: 4. This CDR3 has 18 residues. Germline V CDR1 and CDR2: LGHNA, YNFKEQ.

V gene TRBV7-7 combines with J gene TRBJ2-2, with 11 bases matching TRBD2. CDR1 SSHAT and CDR2 FNYEAQ come from the germline V gene (reference sequence). The CDR3 length is 16 residues. With 5 bases clipped from V and 4 bases from J, the junction kept 6 bases outside the gene matches. This CDR3 reads CASSGTGLAGTGELFF. DNA for the CDR3: TGTGCCAGCAGCGGAACCGGACTAGCGGGCACCGGGGAGCTGTTTTTT.

The genes are TRBV7-8 and TRBJ2-1; 7 positions agree with TRBD2. Trimming removed 0 bases from V and 5 bases from J; junction bases left unmatched: 4. The CDR3 extends over 15 amino acids. Germline V CDR1 and CDR2: SGHVS, FQNEAQ. For the CDR3, the DNA is TGTGCCAGCAGCTTAGCGGGGGGGAGGGACAATGAGCAGTTCTTC. Translated: CASSLAGGRDNEQFF.

In this sample, this clonotype turned up many times. The gene calls are TRBV29-1 and TRBJ2-7, with 11 nucleotides matching TRBD1. With 3 bases clipped from V and 2 bases from J, the junction kept 3 bases outside the gene matches. The CDR3 runs 14 residues. Germline-derived CDR1 and CDR2 are SQVTM and ANQGSEA. The CDR3 region is CSVEGQGGAYEQYF. CDR3 DNA sequence: TGCAGCGTTGAGGGACAGGGGGGGGCCTACGAGCAGTACTTC.

This rearrangement joins TRBV9 to TRBJ2-3, with no clear D. Germline assignment: CDR1 SGDLS and CDR2 YYNGEE. This CDR3 comprises 14 residues. V dropped 4 bases and J dropped 2 bases, with 11 bases sitting between them. The CDR3: CASSPWGNTDTQYF. The CDR3 DNA follows: TGTGCCAGCAGCCCCTGGGGAAACACAGATACGCAGTATTTT.

This clonotype appeared a few times. The chain is built from TRBV2 and TRBJ1-4; D is perhaps TRBD1 (5 bases). The CDR3 consists of 16 residues. Deletions cut 8 bases from V and 0 bases from J, with 16 bases between. The germline V gene encodes CDR1 SNHLY and CDR2 FYNNEI. The CDR3 DNA sequence: TGTGCCAGCCGGGACGGGTGGTTTGCAACTAATGAAAAACTGTTTTTT. Encoded protein: CASRDGWFATNEKLFF.

As DNA, the CDR3 is TGTGCCAGCAGTGCCGCAGGGGGCTACACCTTC. Translating it yields CASSAAGGYTF. The chain has TRBV12-3 or TRBV12-4 and TRBJ1-2, with TRBD1 as a possible D gene (5 bases). With 5 bases removed from V and 8 bases from J, the gap between germline ends came to 9 bases. CDR3 length equals 11 residues.

At least ten counts were recorded for this clonotype. The CDR3 sequence is CASSPIGRRYGYTF. DNA for the CDR3: TGTGCCAGCAGCCCTATCGGGAGGCGCTATGGCTACACCTTC. V and J are TRBV3-1 and TRBJ1-2; no definite D call. The CDR3 contains 14 residues. Germline V CDR1 and CDR2: LGHDT, YNNKEL (reference sequence). V shed 4 bases and J shed 4 bases, with 13 bases lying between them.

Note on this clonotype: One end of the junction is discordant with germline, which a read error may explain. The chain has TRBV7-9 and TRBJ1-1; D remains unclear. The CDR3 is 12 amino acids. CDR1 and CDR2 (germline): SEHNR, FQNEAQ (reference sequence). The DNA of the CDR3 is TGTGCCAGCAGCTTAGAGAACGCTGAAGCTTTCTTT. Protein: CASSLENAEAFF.

The sample holds a few counts of this clonotype. V is TRBV7-6 and J is TRBJ1-1, with TRBD1 matching 7 bases. J lost 1 base, V lost 4 bases, and 9 bases had no gene match. The germline gives CDR1 SGHVS, CDR2 FNYEAQ. This CDR3 has 16 amino acids. In DNA, the CDR3 is TGTGCCAGCAGCTCTCGACAGGGAATGTCGAACACTGAAGCTTTCTTT. Translating it yields CASSSRQGMSNTEAFF.

This clonotype was seen only a few times. The CDR3 DNA reads TGTGCCAGCAGCTTGGGACTGGGTGGAGATACGCAGTATTTT. The encoded protein is CASSLGLGGDTQYF. J is TRBJ2-3 and V is TRBV5-6; D gene uncertain. Trimming cost V 0 bases and J 5 bases, with 10 bases left between them. The CDR3 spans 14 residues. In germline, CDR1 is SGHDT, CDR2 YYEEEE.